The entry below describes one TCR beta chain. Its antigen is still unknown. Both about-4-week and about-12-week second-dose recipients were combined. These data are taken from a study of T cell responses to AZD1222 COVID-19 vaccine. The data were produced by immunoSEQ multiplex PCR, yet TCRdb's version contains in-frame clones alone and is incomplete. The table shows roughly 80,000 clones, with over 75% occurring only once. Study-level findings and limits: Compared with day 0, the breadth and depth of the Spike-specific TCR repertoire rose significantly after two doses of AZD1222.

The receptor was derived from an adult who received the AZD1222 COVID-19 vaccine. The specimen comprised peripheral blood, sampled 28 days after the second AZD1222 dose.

The CDR3 sequence is CATSDDTRTQYKQFF. The CDR3 bases are TGTGCCACCAGTGACGACACCCGGACGCAATATAAGCAGTTCTTC. V usage is TRBV24-1 and J usage is TRBJ2-1, with D uncertain. Germline V CDR1 and CDR2: KGHDR, SFDVKD. The V end lost 4 bases, the J end lost 11 bases, and 20 bases lay between the germline ends. This CDR3 has 15 amino acids.